The clone carrying this T cell receptor beta chain turned up a few times. Its target is unknown. Sequencing was performed with immunoSEQ multiplex PCR; in TCRdb, only in-frame clones are kept and a portion is missing. The data hold roughly 63,000 clones, with 89% observed a single time. The source of the sample is a study of cytomegalovirus exposure and HLA in healthy donors. General study results and limits: Reports credit the classifier with highly specific, highly sensitive diagnosis of cytomegalovirus status.

Germline assignment: CDR1 SGHKS and CDR2 YYEKEE (reference sequence). The CDR3 has 15 residues. Trimming at V came to 1 base and at J to 4 bases, leaving 5 bases not matched to a gene. The sequenced material came from PBMCs. V is TRBV5-5 and J is TRBJ2-1; 7 bases line up with TRBD2. This receptor was taken from a woman between 18 and 29 years old in good health and CMV-seronegative. The CDR3 bases are TGTGCCAGCAGCTTGTTAGCGGGTTCTTACAATGAGCAGTTCTTC. Amino acids: CASSLLAGSYNEQFF.